This T cell receptor (beta chain) was sequenced during a study of shared clonotypes between healthy human individuals. This CDR3 has 15 residues. The ends were cut back, 6 bases at V and 1 base at J, with 16 bases in the middle. CDR1 and CDR2 from the germline V gene are MNHEY and SMNVEV (reference sequence). Using immunoSEQ multiplex PCR, the repertoire was profiled, and TCRdb retains in-frame clones only, with some absent. The sample includes around 1.1 million clones, about four fifths of them seen just once. The sample was memory CD4+ T cells from PBMCs. This sample's subset: CD45RA-negative fraction. The sequence was obtained from a man aged 18-30 years in good health. Some clones in this sample may be carry-over from other donors' samples. V usage is TRBV27 and J usage is TRBJ2-7; D may match TRBD1 or TRBD2 (5 bases each). CDR3 protein: CASSPSGTDSYEQYF. Here the CDR3 DNA reads TGTGCCAGCAGCCCATCCGGGACCGATTCCTACGAGCAGTACTTC.